What follows are 30 T cell receptor beta chains derived from one specimen sequenced in a study of blood T cell repertoires in COVID-19. Generated by immunoSEQ multiplex PCR, the TCRdb table keeps only in-frame clones and is missing some. The sample holds just over 300,000 clones, 89% seen once. Sequencing was done on a sample of PBMCs or T cells enriched from blood (not recorded which). The source of these receptors is a woman aged 40 to 50 who had recovered from COVID-19.

This rearrangement joins TRBV11-2 to TRBJ1-1; no clear D. V lost 4 bases and J 0 bases, leaving 6 bases between the germline ends. The CDR3 consists of 13 residues. Germline CDR1 is SGHAT and CDR2 is FQNNGV. CDR3 in DNA: TGTGCCAGCAGCTACTTTTTGAACACTGAAGCTTTCTTT. Translating gives CASSYFLNTEAFF. Full variable domain (rest looked up from reference TRBV11-2 and TRBJ1-1): EAGVAQSPRYKIIEKRQSVAFWCNPISGHATLYWYQQILGQGPKLLIQFQNNGVVDDSQLPKDRFSAERLKGVDSTLKIQPAKLEDSAVYLCASSYFLNTEAFFGQGTRLTVV.

Here the CDR3 reads CASSLRTANTGELFF. In DNA form, the CDR3 reads TGTGCCAGCAGTCTCAGGACAGCGAACACCGGGGAGCTGTTTTTT. V gene TRBV6-2 or TRBV6-3 combines with J gene TRBJ2-2; D might be TRBD1 (6 bases). The germline V gene encodes CDR1 MNHEY and CDR2 SVGEGT. V was cut by 5 bases and J by 0 bases, with 10 bases left in between. CDR3 length equals 15 residues.

This chain uses TRBV11-2 with TRBJ1-4; D remains unclear. Trimming left V 2 bases short and J 0 bases short, with 4 bases between. The CDR3 totals 14 residues. Germline V gene data show CDR1 as SGHAT and CDR2 as FQNNGV. The CDR3 DNA is TGTGCCAGCAGCTTACAGGCAACTAATGAAAAACTGTTTTTT. This codes for CASSLQATNEKLFF. The full variable domain, completed using reference TRBV11-2 and TRBJ1-4, is EAGVAQSPRYKIIEKRQSVAFWCNPISGHATLYWYQQILGQGPKLLIQFQNNGVVDDSQLPKDRFSAERLKGVDSTLKIQPAKLEDSAVYLCASSLQATNEKLFFGSGTQLSVL.

V usage is TRBV5-6 and J usage is TRBJ2-3, with 9 bases fitting TRBD2. Germline-derived CDR1 and CDR2 are SGHDT and YYEEEE. This CDR3 has 15 amino acids. With V trimmed by 3 bases and J by 2 bases, 4 bases remained unmatched. The CDR3 here is CASSSAGGPTDTQYF. As DNA, the CDR3 is TGTGCCAGCAGCTCAGCGGGGGGCCCCACAGATACGCAGTATTTT.

The V call is TRBV3-1 (or the pseudogene TRBV3-2), the J call TRBJ1-5; 8 bases line up with TRBD1. Germline V gene lookup returns CDR1 LGHDT and CDR2 YNNKEL (reference sequence). V dropped 4 bases and J dropped 0; count of bases not matched to a gene: 8. There are 17 residues in the CDR3. The CDR3 reads CASSPRAGQGSNQPQHF. The CDR3 DNA reads TGTGCCAGCAGCCCCCGGGCAGGACAGGGTAGCAATCAGCCCCAGCATTTT.

The rearrangement uses TRBV12-3 or TRBV12-4 and TRBJ2-1; D is ambiguous. Trimming stripped 8 bases from V and 6 bases from J, with 8 bases between. This CDR3 has 11 residues. Here the CDR3 reads CASLILNEQFF. CDR3 coding DNA: TGTGCCAGCCTTATCCTCAATGAGCAGTTCTTC.

The chain recombines TRBV30 with TRBJ2-5; 10 nucleotides agree with TRBD2. The length of the CDR3 is 17 residues. Looked up from germline, CDR1 is GTSNPN and CDR2 is SVGIG (reference sequence). V was pared by 0 bases and J by 4 bases, with 11 bases of the junction left unmatched. The CDR3 region is CAWSVEAGGRYSETQYF. For the CDR3, the DNA is TGTGCCTGGAGTGTAGAAGCGGGGGGGCGATATTCAGAGACCCAGTACTTC.

This chain links TRBV25-1 with TRBJ2-1; D might be TRBD2 (5 bases). The V end lost 7 bases, the J end lost 10 bases, and 14 bases lay between the germline ends. This CDR3 region has 12 residues. Per germline, CDR1 MGHDK and CDR2 SYGVNS. The CDR3 protein is CASTAGGNEQFF. The CDR3 coding sequence is TGTGCCAGCACGGCGGGCGGTAACGAGCAGTTCTTC. Using reference TRBV25-1 and TRBJ2-1 for the parts outside the CDR3, the full variable domain is EADIYQTPRYLVIGTGKKITLECSQTMGHDKMYWYQQDPGMELHLIHYSYGVNSTEKGDLSSESTVSRIRTEHFPLTLESARPSHTSQYLCASTAGGNEQFFGPGTRLTVL.

The chain combines TRBV6-5 with TRBJ2-7; weak D call: TRBD2 (7 bases). Trimming removed 6 bases from V and 5 bases from J, with 14 bases in between. Per germline, CDR1 MNHEY and CDR2 SVGAGI. CDR3 size: 13 residues. CDR3: CASRLQGRDEQYF. The CDR3 DNA is TGTGCCAGCAGACTCCAGGGGAGGGACGAGCAGTACTTC.

The CDR3 DNA follows: TGTGCCAGCAGCCCAGCCCCCCAGGATCGGCAGTTCTTC. This translates into CASSPAPQDRQFF. V and J are TRBV9 and TRBJ2-1, with no clear D. The CDR3 sequence is 13 residues long. Germline loops: CDR1 SGDLS, CDR2 YYNGEE. V was clipped by 4 bases and J by 12 bases, with 17 bases between them.

V gene TRBV7-2 combines with J gene TRBJ2-5; 10 bases align to TRBD1. This CDR3 is built from 15 residues. J gave up 2 bases and V 3 bases, and 3 bases lay outside the gene matches. Looked up from germline, CDR1 is SGHTA and CDR2 is FQGNSA. The CDR3 region has the DNA TGTGCCAGCAGCTTTGACAGGGGGCAACAAGAGACCCAGTACTTC. Translating gives CASSFDRGQQETQYF.

The chain employs TRBV11-1 and TRBJ2-1; 12 bases align to TRBD2. Unmatched junction bases numbered 4, after V lost 0 bases and J lost 7 bases. The germline gives CDR1 SGHAT, CDR2 FQDESV (reference sequence). The CDR3 has 16 residues. For the CDR3, the DNA is TGTGCCAGCAGCTTAGCCTGGACTAGCGGGGTGAATGAGCAGTTCTTC. It codes for CASSLAWTSGVNEQFF.

V gene TRBV2 combines with J gene TRBJ1-3; D not resolved. V was cut by 6 bases and J by 2 bases, with 17 bases left in between. The germline V gene encodes CDR1 SNHLY and CDR2 FYNNEI. The CDR3 consists of 16 residues. The CDR3 nucleotides read TGTGCCAGCAGGACTGGAGGCGGCTTGGCTGGAAACACCATATATTTT. It codes for CASRTGGGLAGNTIYF.

The gene calls are TRBV5-4 and TRBJ1-1; weak D call: TRBD1 (6 bases). Trimming took 4 bases from V and 0 from J, leaving 16 bases between them. CDR3 length equals 16 residues. Germline CDR1 reads SGHNT; CDR2 reads YYREEE (reference sequence). The CDR3: CASSSGGGRLNTEAFF. DNA for the CDR3: TGTGCCAGCAGCAGCGGTGGGGGCAGATTGAACACTGAAGCTTTCTTT. The entire variable domain, with the rest obtained from reference TRBV5-4 and TRBJ1-1, is as follows: ETGVTQSPTHLIKTRGQQVTLRCSSQSGHNTVSWYQQALGQGPQFIFQYYREEENGRGNFPPRFSGLQFPNYSSELNVNALELDDSALYLCASSSGGGRLNTEAFFGQGTRLTVV.

This sequence joins TRBV5-1 and TRBJ1-6; the D is unclear. V shed 4 bases and J shed 9 bases, with 14 bases lying between them. The CDR3 has 14 residues. CDR1 and CDR2 from the germline V gene are SGHRS and YFSETQ. CDR3 coding DNA: TGCGCCAGCAGCCCGGGATCGGGAAGTTCACCCCTCCACTTT. It is translated as CASSPGSGSSPLHF.

V and J are TRBV7-8 and TRBJ2-2, with 9 bases lining up with TRBD2. Germline V gene data show CDR1 as SGHVS and CDR2 as FQNEAQ. This CDR3 is built from 16 residues. The V segment lost 1 base and the J segment 6 bases; nucleotides outside the gene matches: 6. The CDR3 DNA reads as TGTGCCAGCAGCTTAGATATAGCGGGAGCAGCCGGGGAGCTGTTTTTT. This sequence encodes CASSLDIAGAAGELFF.

The V call is TRBV5-8, the J call TRBJ2-3; 7 positions agree with TRBD2. V lost 0 bases to trimming and J lost 3 bases; unmatched junction nucleotides: 7. CDR1 is SGHTS, CDR2 YDEGEE, per germline. CDR3 length: 16 amino acids. The CDR3 protein is CASSLGTSVRTDTQYF. Here the CDR3 DNA reads TGTGCCAGCAGCTTGGGAACTAGCGTTCGGACAGATACGCAGTATTTT. Full variable domain (missing parts from reference TRBV5-8 and TRBJ2-3): EAGVTQSPTHLIKTRGQQATLRCSPISGHTSVYWYQQALGLGLQFLLWYDEGEERNRGNFPPRFSGRQFPNYSSELNVNALELEDSALYLCASSLGTSVRTDTQYFGPGTRLTVL.

The chain is built from TRBV11-3 and TRBJ2-7; D may be TRBD1 (5 bases). Germline CDR1 reads SGHNT; CDR2 reads YENEEA. The V and J ends lost 8 bases and 2 bases respectively, with 13 bases between them. This CDR3 is 13 amino acids long. The CDR3 DNA sequence: TGTGCCAGCCGAGGACCCAGGGCCTACGAGCAGTACTTC. Translation gives CASRGPRAYEQYF.

The V and J genes are TRBV6-5 and TRBJ1-1; perhaps TRBD1 as D (6 bases). Germline CDR1 is MNHEY and CDR2 is SVGAGI. CDR3 length equals 14 residues. V was trimmed by 2 bases and J by 2 bases, leaving 9 bases between them. The DNA of the CDR3 is TGTGCCAGCAGTTACCTGGGGGCAAACACTGAAGCTTTCTTT. Its translation: CASSYLGANTEAFF.

The rearrangement joins TRBV2 to TRBJ2-5, with a tentative D call TRBD2 (5 bases). The V gene lost 4 bases and the J gene lost 1 base, with 13 bases spanning the gap. There are 15 residues in the CDR3. In germline, CDR1 is SNHLY, CDR2 FYNNEI. The chain's CDR3 is CASSVPWGVQETQYF. The CDR3, as DNA: TGTGCCAGCAGTGTCCCTTGGGGAGTCCAAGAGACCCAGTACTTC.

The rearrangement links TRBV9 to TRBJ1-3; D is uncertain. Germline V CDR1 and CDR2: SGDLS, YYNGEE. The germline V and J ends were trimmed by 0 bases and 4 bases, with 14 bases remaining between them. CDR3 length: 16 residues. The CDR3 DNA sequence: TGTGCCAGCAGCGTAGGGGGTGGAGGGAGAGGAAACACCATATATTTT. Residues: CASSVGGGGRGNTIYF.

This clone was seen a single time. V is TRBV10-1 and J is TRBJ2-1; D uncertain. Trimming removed 2 bases at V and 8 bases at J, with 16 bases between. The length of the CDR3 is 15 residues. Germline lookup yields CDR1 WNHNN and CDR2 SYGVQD (reference sequence). CDR3: CASSEDCGQWDEQFF. DNA of the CDR3: TGCGCCAGCAGTGAGGACTGCGGTCAGTGGGATGAGCAGTTCTTC.

The chain couples TRBV20-1 to TRBJ2-5, with unresolved D. CDR1 DFQATT and CDR2 SNEGSKA come from the germline V gene (reference sequence). Trimming pared 4 bases from V and 3 bases from J, leaving 6 bases between. The CDR3 totals 11 residues. DNA for the CDR3: TGCAGTGCTAATGTAAAAGAGACCCAGTACTTC. Its protein is CSANVKETQYF.

The chain couples TRBV4-3 to TRBJ2-5, with 11 bases that match TRBD1. CDR1 is LGHNA and CDR2 is YSLEER in the germline V gene. The V segment lost 1 base and the J segment 4 bases; nucleotides outside the gene matches: 5. The CDR3 length is 16 residues. CDR3 sequence: CASSQGTGGLGETQYF. Written as DNA, the CDR3 is TGCGCCAGCAGCCAAGGGACAGGGGGCCTAGGAGAGACCCAGTACTTC.

The genes are TRBV6-4 and TRBJ2-1, with 9 nucleotides matching TRBD1. V trimming: 6 bases; J trimming: 9 bases; junction bases outside the gene matches: 9. This CDR3 comprises 14 residues. CDR1 is MRHNA, CDR2 SNTAGT, per germline. In DNA, the CDR3 is TGTGCCAGCAGCGCTACAGGGGGCTCTAGTGAGCAGTTCTTC. Translation gives CASSATGGSSEQFF.

The chain carries TRBV29-1 and TRBJ1-2; D unresolved. The CDR3 consists of 10 residues. V shed 6 bases and J shed 6 bases, with 8 bases lying between them. Germline CDR1 is SQVTM and CDR2 is ANQGSEA. CDR3 nucleotide sequence: TGCAGCGTGGAGATGGATGGCTACACCTTC. It is translated as CSVEMDGYTF.

The chain uses TRBV28 and TRBJ1-3, with D possibly being TRBD1 (6 bases). The CDR3 has 14 residues. Trimming stripped 5 bases from V and 0 bases from J, with 8 bases between. The germline V gene encodes CDR1 MDHEN and CDR2 SYDVKM. CDR3 sequence: CASSKQGSGNTIYF. CDR3 nucleotides: TGTGCCAGCAGTAAACAGGGCTCTGGAAACACCATATATTTT.

The chain employs TRBV9 and TRBJ1-1, with a tentative D call TRBD1 (5 bases). This CDR3 contains 16 residues. The germline V and J ends were trimmed by 3 bases and 2 bases, with 17 bases remaining between them. Germline V gives CDR1 SGDLS, CDR2 YYNGEE. This chain's CDR3 is CASSANRRGFNTEAFF. The CDR3 region has the DNA TGTGCCAGCAGCGCAAATCGTCGGGGGTTTAACACTGAAGCTTTCTTT. The full variable domain, rest sourced from reference TRBV9 and TRBJ1-1, is DSGVTQTPKHLITATGQRVTLRCSPRSGDLSVYWYQQSLDQGLQFLIQYYNGEERAKGNILERFSAQQFPDLHSELNLSSLELGDSALYFCASSANRRGFNTEAFFGQGTRLTVV.

The chain joins TRBV19 to TRBJ2-7, with D perhaps TRBD1 (6 bases). The CDR3 totals 13 residues. V lost 9 bases, J lost 1 base, and 13 bases lay in between. CDR1 LNHDA and CDR2 SQIVND come from the germline V gene (reference sequence). The CDR3 region has the DNA TGTGCCAGGCGGACAGACCAGTCCTACGAGCAGTACTTC. It yields the protein CARRTDQSYEQYF.

V usage is TRBV7-2 and J usage is TRBJ2-7, with 10 nucleotides matching TRBD2. V shed 5 bases and J 3 bases; nucleotides not matched to a gene: 7. The CDR3 extends over 15 amino acids. Germline CDR1 SGHTA, CDR2 FQGNSA. In DNA form, the CDR3 reads TGTGCCAGCAGCCCAGGGACTAGCGACTACTACGAGCAGTACTTC. Translating gives CASSPGTSDYYEQYF.